Shown below are 15 T cell receptor beta chains from a single sample sequenced in a study of cytomegalovirus exposure and HLA in healthy donors. PCR primers comprised 60 Vbeta and 13 Jbeta primers. Profiled with immunoSEQ multiplex PCR; TCRdb holds only in-frame clones, not every one. The top ten hold over 2.5% of the sample, which has about 160,000 clones, roughly 70% seen once. Sample: PBMCs. These receptors were taken from a woman aged 30 to 39 in good health and CMV-seronegative.

This chain joins TRBV7-2 and TRBJ1-5; tentative D call: TRBD1 (5 bases). The germline V gene encodes CDR1 SGHTA and CDR2 FQGNSA. The CDR3 covers 15 residues. Trimming removed 2 bases from V and 5 bases from J, with 13 bases in between. The CDR3 DNA reads as TGTGCCAGCAGCTTAACACAGGATTTGGATCAGCCCCAGCATTTT. It yields the protein CASSLTQDLDQPQHF.

The gene calls are TRBV7-9 and TRBJ2-2; no clear D. V lost 5 bases and J 2 bases, leaving 6 bases between the germline ends. The germline V gene has CDR1 SEHNR and CDR2 FQNEAQ (reference sequence). The CDR3 runs to 13 residues. The chain's CDR3 is CASSPVNTGELFF. CDR3 nucleotide sequence: TGTGCCAGCAGCCCCGTAAACACCGGGGAGCTGTTTTTT.

The chain couples TRBV18 to TRBJ2-2, with 8 bases identical to TRBD1. From germline, CDR1 is KGHSH and CDR2 LQKENI. The CDR3 contains 17 residues. V lost 2 bases and J lost 0; bases outside the gene matches: 5. CDR3 sequence reads: CASSPGRGPSNTGELFF. The CDR3 DNA follows: TGTGCCAGCTCACCAGGCAGGGGGCCTTCGAACACCGGGGAGCTGTTTTTT.

The chain employs TRBV7-2 and TRBJ2-5, with a tentative D call TRBD2 (7 bases). The CDR3 spans 16 residues. Germline V gene data show CDR1 as SGHTA and CDR2 as FQGNSA. V shed 1 base and J shed 4 bases, with 16 bases lying between them. CDR3 in amino acids: CASSLGRWGGGETQYF. The DNA for the CDR3 is TGTGCCAGCAGCTTAGGAAGGTGGGGGGGCGGAGAGACCCAGTACTTC.

The rearrangement joins TRBV18 to TRBJ1-1; no firm D call. The CDR3 has 13 amino acids. V was clipped by 3 bases and J by 1 base, with 6 bases between them. CDR1 KGHSH and CDR2 LQKENI come from the germline V gene. The CDR3 loop is CASSPRQNTEAFF. The CDR3 region has the DNA TGTGCCAGCTCACCCCGACAGAACACTGAAGCTTTCTTT.

The chain recombines TRBV28 with TRBJ2-3, with D possibly TRBD1 on 6 matching bases. This CDR3 has 15 amino acids. Germline loops: CDR1 MDHEN, CDR2 SYDVKM. V lost 5 bases and J 0 bases, leaving 12 bases between the germline ends. In DNA, the CDR3 is TGTGCCAGCAGTGAATACAGGGTTAGCACAGATACGCAGTATTTT. This translates into CASSEYRVSTDTQYF.

This clone was seen once. V is TRBV7-3 and J is TRBJ1-1; 9 bases fit TRBD1. Germline trimming cut 4 bases from V and 5 bases from J; bases unmatched to any gene: 2. Looked up from germline, CDR1 is SGHTA and CDR2 is FQGTGA. The CDR3 contains 13 residues. CDR3 sequence: CASSSDRGTEAFF. The CDR3 DNA is TGTGCCAGCAGCTCCGACAGGGGGACTGAAGCTTTCTTT.

This clone appeared a few times. The J gene is TRBJ1-6, the V gene TRBV6-5, with D unresolved. Trimming cost V 6 bases and J 6 bases, with 12 bases left between them. From germline, CDR1 is MNHEY and CDR2 SVGAGI. The CDR3 contains 14 residues. CDR3 region: CASRPPVSNSPLHF. CDR3 sequence (DNA): TGTGCCAGCAGGCCCCCGGTTTCTAATTCACCCCTCCACTTT.

The chain is built from TRBV4-1 and TRBJ2-5, with 7 bases identical to TRBD2. This CDR3 is built from 15 residues. Germline V gives CDR1 MGHRA, CDR2 YSYEKL. V dropped 4 bases and J dropped 2; count of bases not matched to a gene: 7. DNA of the CDR3: TGCGCCAGCAGCCCTCGCGGCGGGGGACAAGAGACCCAGTACTTC. Translation gives CASSPRGGGQETQYF.

The rearrangement links TRBV4-3 to TRBJ2-1; TRBD2 agrees at 9 bases. The CDR3 length is 16 residues. V trimming: 0 bases; J trimming: 4 bases; junction bases outside the gene matches: 4. Germline V gives CDR1 LGHNA, CDR2 YSLEER. The CDR3 DNA follows: TGCGCCAGCAGCCAAGATGCTAGCGGGAATTACAATGAGCAGTTCTTC. It translates to CASSQDASGNYNEQFF.

The chain employs TRBV5-4 and TRBJ2-6; the D is unclear. The CDR3 is 15 amino acids. Trimming pared 4 bases from V and 0 bases from J, leaving 8 bases between. CDR1 and CDR2 (germline): SGHNT, YYREEE (reference sequence). CDR3 region: CASSPRISGANVLTF. CDR3 sequence (DNA): TGTGCCAGCAGCCCGAGAATCTCTGGGGCCAACGTCCTGACTTTC.

The chain uses TRBV7-6 and TRBJ2-5; 7 nucleotides align to TRBD1. Trimming cost V 7 bases and J 6 bases; bases outside gene matches: 14. The CDR3 consists of 15 residues. In germline, CDR1 is SGHVS, CDR2 FNYEAQ. The CDR3 region is CASTPDPTGRKTQYF. The CDR3 DNA sequence: TGTGCCAGCACTCCCGATCCGACAGGGCGAAAGACCCAGTACTTC.

The J gene is TRBJ2-1, the V gene TRBV6-1, with 7 nucleotides matching TRBD2. CDR3 size: 16 residues. Per germline, CDR1 MNHNS and CDR2 SASEGT. After removal of 2 bases from V and 2 bases from J, the junction contained 6 bases not matched to a gene. CDR3 loop: CASSERGREAYNEQFF. In DNA, the CDR3 is TGTGCCAGCAGTGAACGCGGGAGAGAGGCCTACAATGAGCAGTTCTTC.

V usage is TRBV6-5 and J usage is TRBJ1-5; D uncertain. Trimming took 5 bases from V and 1 from J, leaving 9 bases between them. Germline CDR1 MNHEY, CDR2 SVGAGI. The CDR3 is 14 amino acids. The CDR3 loop reads CASSDFRSNQPQHF. The CDR3 DNA is TGTGCCAGCAGTGACTTCCGGAGCAATCAGCCCCAGCATTTT.

V and J are TRBV4-2 and TRBJ2-2; TRBD2 agrees at 8 bases. The junction had 2 bases not matched to a gene; V was cut back by 2 bases and J by 3 bases. The length of the CDR3 is 15 residues. CDR1 and CDR2 (germline): LGHNA, YNFKEQ. CDR3 sequence (DNA): TGTGCCAGCAGCCAACCCGGGGGGGACACCGGGGAGCTGTTTTTT. Translated, it gives CASSQPGGDTGELFF.